Described below is a single T cell receptor (beta chain) sequence and its context. Its antigen is currently unknown. With 0 bases removed from V and 4 bases from J, the gap between germline ends came to 12 bases. The CDR3 consists of 15 residues. CDR1 is LNHNV, CDR2 YYDKDF, per germline (reference sequence). The data were taken from a study of shared clonotypes between healthy human individuals. The deep-level immunoSEQ assay was used. The table came from immunoSEQ multiplex PCR; TCRdb's copy has only in-frame clones and leaves some out. The data show a few hundred thousand clones, around 87% seen once. General observations from the study: Although depth was large, rarefaction showed that sequencing of the sorted subsets was incomplete. Non-shared clonotypes were found to have lower generation probabilities than the clonotypes that were shared by all four of the sorted-subset donors.

The sequencing input was memory CD8+ T cells sorted from blood. Subset meaning: CD45RO+ cells pooled with CCR7-negative TemRA cells. The TCR comes from a man aged 18 to 29 in good health. The genes are TRBV15 and TRBJ1-2; D might be TRBD1 (5 bases). CDR3 sequence: CATSREGREPYGYTF. The CDR3 bases are TGTGCCACCAGCAGAGAGGGCAGGGAACCCTATGGCTACACCTTC.